This is a list of T cell receptor beta chains from one sample in a study of Ad26.COV2.S vaccination and SARS-CoV-2 variants. TCRdb's copy holds only in-frame clones and misses some; the assay was immunoSEQ multiplex PCR. The data show roughly 350,000 clones, 86% seen once. This specimen consisted of peripheral blood, obtained in a trial of Ad26.COV2.S vaccine versus placebo. The receptors stem from a person aged 18-60 years who received the Ad26.COV2.S COVID-19 vaccine or a placebo. The CDR3 runs from the conserved cysteine through the conserved F or W. D genes are given only for firm matches. Clone size is stated in some rows and not others, as once, few, many or a class when expanded.

>TRBJ1-2|-|TRBV5-5|-
CASSFRSYGYTF
TGTGCCAGCAGCTTTCGCAGTTATGGCTACACCTTC
>TRBJ2-2|-|TRBV5-1|-
CASSFTDTGELFF
TGCGCCAGCAGCTTCACAGACACCGGGGAGCTGTTTTTT
>TRBJ2-2|-|TRBV27|TRBD1
CASRGQGSGELFF
TGTGCCAGCAGGGGACAGGGGTCCGGGGAGCTGTTTTTT
>TRBJ2-7|-|TRBV3-1/TRBV3-2|TRBD2
CASSQGREGPNEQYF
TGTGCCAGCAGCCAGGGACGGGAGGGCCCCAACGAGCAGTACTTC
>TRBJ1-2|-|TRBV5-1|-
CASKGGSRAVGYTF
TGCGCCAGCAAAGGCGGAAGTAGGGCTGTTGGCTACACCTTC
>TRBJ1-1|-|TRBV5-3|-
CARSLSCEGRGPTEAFF
TGTGCCAGAAGCTTGTCGTGTGAGGGTAGGGGACCCACTGAAGCTTTCTTT
>TRBJ1-1|-|TRBV7-2|-
CASSLGDLNTEAFF
TGTGCCAGCAGCTTAGGGGACCTTAACACTGAAGCTTTCTTT
>TRBJ2-1|-|TRBV7-2|-
CASSLGSSANNEQFF
TGTGCCAGCAGCTTAGGTTCCAGCGCAAACAATGAGCAGTTCTTC
>TRBJ2-3|-|TRBV6-6|-
CASGDRSSDTQYF
TGTGCCAGCGGAGACAGGTCTTCGGATACGCAGTATTTT
>TRBJ2-7|-|TRBV27|TRBD2
CASSLSPYTSGRSEQYF
TGTGCCAGCAGTTTATCTCCCTATACCAGCGGGAGAAGCGAGCAGTACTTC
>TRBJ2-7|-|TRBV10-3|TRBD1
CAISEKGQGLYEQYF
TGTGCCATCAGTGAGAAGGGACAGGGCCTCTACGAGCAGTACTTC
>TRBJ2-1|-|TRBV4-1|-
CASSSLSGSGDEQFF
TGCGCCAGCAGCTCCCTTAGCGGATCTGGCGATGAGCAGTTCTTC
>TRBJ1-2|-|TRBV5-6|TRBD1
CASSLEARGLGYTF
TGTGCCAGCAGCTTGGAAGCCAGGGGGCTCGGCTACACCTTC
>TRBJ1-1|few|TRBV27|-
CASSLSGLSSSPEAFF
TGTGCCAGCAGTTTATCAGGACTTTCCTCCTCTCCGGAAGCTTTCTTT
>TRBJ1-1|-|TRBV6-5|-
CASFKQERTEAFF
TGTGCCAGCTTTAAACAGGAGAGAACTGAAGCTTTCTTT
>TRBJ2-7|-|TRBV5-1|TRBD1
CASSRALSTGGGYEQYF
TGCGCCAGCAGCCGCGCCCTGTCGACAGGGGGCGGGTACGAGCAGTACTTC
>TRBJ2-7|-|TRBV9|-
CASSVEAGPYEQYF
TGTGCCAGCAGCGTAGAGGCGGGCCCCTACGAGCAGTACTTC
>TRBJ2-3|-|TRBV14|-
CASSLNSDTQYF
TGTGCCAGCAGCCTCAACTCAGATACGCAGTATTTT
>TRBJ2-3|-|TRBV6-6|TRBD2
CASSYSSRGGSDTQYF
TGTGCCAGCAGTTACTCGAGTCGGGGGGGGTCGGATACGCAGTATTTT
>TRBJ2-3|-|TRBV7-3|TRBD2
CASSPGTSGRRGTDTQYF
TGTGCCAGCAGTCCCGGGACTAGCGGGAGGAGGGGTACAGATACGCAGTATTTT